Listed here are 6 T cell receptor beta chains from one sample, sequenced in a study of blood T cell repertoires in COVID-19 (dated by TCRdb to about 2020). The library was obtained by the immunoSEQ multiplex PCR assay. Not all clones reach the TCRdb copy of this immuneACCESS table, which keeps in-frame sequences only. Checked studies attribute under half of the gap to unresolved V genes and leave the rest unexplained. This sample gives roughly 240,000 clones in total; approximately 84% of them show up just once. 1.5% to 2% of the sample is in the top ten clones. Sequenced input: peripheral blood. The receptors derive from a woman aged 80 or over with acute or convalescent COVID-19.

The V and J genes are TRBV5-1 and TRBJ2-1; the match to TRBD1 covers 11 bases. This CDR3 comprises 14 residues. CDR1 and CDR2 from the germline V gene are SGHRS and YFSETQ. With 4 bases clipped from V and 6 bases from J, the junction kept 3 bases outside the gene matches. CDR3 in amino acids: CASSLGTGGNEQFF. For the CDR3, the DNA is TGCGCCAGCAGCCTCGGGACAGGGGGCAATGAGCAGTTCTTC. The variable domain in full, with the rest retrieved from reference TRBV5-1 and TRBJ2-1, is KAGVTQTPRYLIKTRGQQVTLSCSPISGHRSVSWYQQTPGQGLQFLFEYFSETQRNKGNFPGRFSGRQFSNSRSEMNVSTLELGDSALYLCASSLGTGGNEQFFGPGTRLTVL.

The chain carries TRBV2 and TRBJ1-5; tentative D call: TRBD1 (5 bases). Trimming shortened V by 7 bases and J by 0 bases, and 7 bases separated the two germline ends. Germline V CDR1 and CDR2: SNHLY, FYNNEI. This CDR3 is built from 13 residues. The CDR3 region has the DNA TGTGCCAGCAAGGGGTATAGCAATCAGCCCCAGCATTTT. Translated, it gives CASKGYSNQPQHF.

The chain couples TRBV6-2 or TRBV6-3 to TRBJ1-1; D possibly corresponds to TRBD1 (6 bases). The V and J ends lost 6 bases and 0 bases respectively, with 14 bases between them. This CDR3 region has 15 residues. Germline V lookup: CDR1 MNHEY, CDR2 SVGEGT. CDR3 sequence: CASSPGGAMNTEAFF. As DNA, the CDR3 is TGTGCCAGCAGCCCGGGGGGGGCGATGAACACTGAAGCTTTCTTT.

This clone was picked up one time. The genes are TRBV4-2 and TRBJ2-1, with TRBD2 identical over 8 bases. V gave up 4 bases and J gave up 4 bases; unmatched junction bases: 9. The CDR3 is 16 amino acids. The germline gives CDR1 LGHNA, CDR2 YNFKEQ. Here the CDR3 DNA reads TGTGCCAGCAGCCGATCCGGGAGGGGGTTTTACAATGAGCAGTTCTTC. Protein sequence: CASSRSGRGFYNEQFF.

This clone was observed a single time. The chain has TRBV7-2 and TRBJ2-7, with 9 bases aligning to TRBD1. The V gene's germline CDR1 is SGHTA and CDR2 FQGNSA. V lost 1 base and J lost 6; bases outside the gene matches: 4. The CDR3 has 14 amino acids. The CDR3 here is CASSLVGGQGEQYF. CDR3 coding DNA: TGTGCCAGCAGCTTAGTGGGGGGACAGGGCGAGCAGTACTTC.

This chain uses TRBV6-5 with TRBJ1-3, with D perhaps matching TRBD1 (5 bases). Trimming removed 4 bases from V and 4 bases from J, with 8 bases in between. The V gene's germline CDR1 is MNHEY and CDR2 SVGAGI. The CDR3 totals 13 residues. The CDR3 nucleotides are TGTGCCAGCAGTTCGTACAGGGGAAACACCATATATTTT. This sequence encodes CASSSYRGNTIYF.